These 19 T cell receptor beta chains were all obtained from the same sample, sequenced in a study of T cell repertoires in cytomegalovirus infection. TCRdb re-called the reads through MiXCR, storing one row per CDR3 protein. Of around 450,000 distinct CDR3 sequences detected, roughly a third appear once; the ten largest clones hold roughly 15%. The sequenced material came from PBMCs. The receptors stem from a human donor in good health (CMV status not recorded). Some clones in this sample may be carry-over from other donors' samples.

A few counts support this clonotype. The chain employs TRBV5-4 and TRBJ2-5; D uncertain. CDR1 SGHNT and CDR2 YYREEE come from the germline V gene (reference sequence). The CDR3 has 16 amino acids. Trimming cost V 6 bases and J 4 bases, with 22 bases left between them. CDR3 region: CASNLIKPHLGETQYF. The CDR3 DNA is TGTGCCAGCAACTTAATCAAACCGCACCTGGGAGAGACCCAGTACTTC.

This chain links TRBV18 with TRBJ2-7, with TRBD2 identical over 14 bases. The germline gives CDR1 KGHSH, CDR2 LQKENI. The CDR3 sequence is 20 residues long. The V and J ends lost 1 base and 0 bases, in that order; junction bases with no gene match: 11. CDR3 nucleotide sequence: TGTGCCAGCTCACCACTGGGACCGGGACTAGCGGGAGCCCGCTCCTACGAGCAGTACTTC. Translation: CASSPLGPGLAGARSYEQYF.

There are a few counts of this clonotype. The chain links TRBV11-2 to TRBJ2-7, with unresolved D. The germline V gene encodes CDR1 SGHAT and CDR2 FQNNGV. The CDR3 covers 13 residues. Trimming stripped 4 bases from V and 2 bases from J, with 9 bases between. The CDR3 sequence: CASSSGVAYEQYF. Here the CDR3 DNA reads TGTGCCAGCAGCTCGGGCGTAGCCTACGAGCAGTACTTC.

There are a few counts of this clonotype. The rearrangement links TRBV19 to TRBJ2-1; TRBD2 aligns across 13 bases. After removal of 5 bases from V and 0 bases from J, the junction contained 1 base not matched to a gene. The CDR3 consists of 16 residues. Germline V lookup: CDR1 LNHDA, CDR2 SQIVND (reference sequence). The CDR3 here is CASSWTSGSSYNEQFF. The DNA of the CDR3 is TGTGCCAGTAGTTGGACTAGCGGGAGCTCCTACAATGAGCAGTTCTTC.

CDR3 sequence (DNA): TGTGCCAGCAGCCGGGATACGCAGTATTTT. Translating gives CASSRDTQYF. The rearrangement joins TRBV6-1 to TRBJ2-3; no definite D call. Per the germline V gene, CDR1 is MNHNS and CDR2 is SASEGT. Trimming cost V 6 bases and J 6 bases, with 4 bases left between them. CDR3 length: 10 amino acids.

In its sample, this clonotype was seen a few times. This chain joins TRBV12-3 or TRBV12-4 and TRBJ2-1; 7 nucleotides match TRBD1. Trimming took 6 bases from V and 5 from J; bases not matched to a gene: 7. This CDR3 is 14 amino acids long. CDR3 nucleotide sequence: TGTGCCAGCAGCCCACAGGGGATCCACAATGAGCAGTTCTTC. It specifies CASSPQGIHNEQFF.

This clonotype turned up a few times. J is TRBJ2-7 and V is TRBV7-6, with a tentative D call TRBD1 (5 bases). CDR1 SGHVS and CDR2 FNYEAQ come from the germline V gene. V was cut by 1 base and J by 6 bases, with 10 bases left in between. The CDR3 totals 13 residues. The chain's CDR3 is CASSLVQGSEQYF. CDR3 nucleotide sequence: TGTGCCAGCAGCTTAGTTCAGGGATCCGAGCAGTACTTC.

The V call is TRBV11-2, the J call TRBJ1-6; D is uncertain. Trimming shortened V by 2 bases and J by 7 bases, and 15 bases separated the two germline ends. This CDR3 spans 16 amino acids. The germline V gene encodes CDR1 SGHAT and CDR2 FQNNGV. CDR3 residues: CASSLTRVGRNSPLHF. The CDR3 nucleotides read TGTGCCAGCAGCTTAACGCGGGTAGGGCGGAATTCACCCCTCCACTTT.

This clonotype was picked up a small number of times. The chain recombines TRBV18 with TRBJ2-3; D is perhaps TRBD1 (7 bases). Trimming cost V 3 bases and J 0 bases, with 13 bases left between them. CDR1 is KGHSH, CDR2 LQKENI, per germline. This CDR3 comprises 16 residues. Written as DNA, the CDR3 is TGTGCCAGCTCACCCGGAGGGGGCGGGAGCACAGATACGCAGTATTTT. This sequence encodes CASSPGGGGSTDTQYF.

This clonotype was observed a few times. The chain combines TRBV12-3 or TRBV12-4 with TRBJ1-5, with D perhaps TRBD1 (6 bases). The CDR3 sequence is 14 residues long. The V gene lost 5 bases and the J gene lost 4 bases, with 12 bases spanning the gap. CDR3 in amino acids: CASSRGGTNQPQHF. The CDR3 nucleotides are TGTGCCAGCAGTAGGGGGGGTACTAATCAGCCCCAGCATTTT.

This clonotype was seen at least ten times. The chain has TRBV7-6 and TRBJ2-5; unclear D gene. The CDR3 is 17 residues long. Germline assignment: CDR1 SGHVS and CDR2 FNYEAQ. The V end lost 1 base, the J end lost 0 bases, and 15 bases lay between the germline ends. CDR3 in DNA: TGTGCCAGCAGCTTAGGGATAAGCATCAAGTACCAAGAGACCCAGTACTTC. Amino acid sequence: CASSLGISIKYQETQYF.

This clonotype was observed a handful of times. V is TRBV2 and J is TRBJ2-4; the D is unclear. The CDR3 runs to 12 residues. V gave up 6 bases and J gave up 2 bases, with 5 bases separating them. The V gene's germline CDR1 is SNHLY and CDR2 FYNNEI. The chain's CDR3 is CASRHTKNIQYF. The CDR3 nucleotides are TGTGCCAGCAGGCATACCAAAAACATTCAGTACTTC.

CDR3 sequence (DNA): TGTGCCAGCAGCCAAGACAGACCGAACACCGGGGAGCTGTTTTTT. It yields the protein CASSQDRPNTGELFF. The chain combines TRBV14 with TRBJ2-2; D ambiguous. Trimming stripped 0 bases from V and 0 bases from J, with 5 bases between. Germline-derived CDR1 and CDR2 are SGHDN and FVKESK. CDR3 length: 15 amino acids.

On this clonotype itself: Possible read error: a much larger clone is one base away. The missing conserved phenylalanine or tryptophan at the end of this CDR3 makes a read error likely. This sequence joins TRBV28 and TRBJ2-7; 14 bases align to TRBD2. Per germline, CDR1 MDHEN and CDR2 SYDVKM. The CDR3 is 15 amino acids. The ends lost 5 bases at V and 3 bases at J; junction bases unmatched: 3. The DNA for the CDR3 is TGTGCCAGCAGTCCCGGGACTAGCGGGGGCTACGAGCAGTACTTA. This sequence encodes CASSPGTSGGYEQYL.

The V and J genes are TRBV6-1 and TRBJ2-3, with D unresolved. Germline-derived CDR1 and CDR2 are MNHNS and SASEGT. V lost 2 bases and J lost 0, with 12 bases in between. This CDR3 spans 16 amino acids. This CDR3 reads CASSESLQKSTDTQYF. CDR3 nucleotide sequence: TGTGCCAGCAGTGAAAGTTTGCAGAAGAGCACAGATACGCAGTATTTT.

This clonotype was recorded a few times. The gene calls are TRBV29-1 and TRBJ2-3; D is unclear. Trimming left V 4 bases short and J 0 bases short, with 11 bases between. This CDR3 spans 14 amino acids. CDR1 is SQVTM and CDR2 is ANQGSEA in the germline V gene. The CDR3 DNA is TGCAGCGTTGGCGGCCACCTCAGCACAGATACGCAGTATTTT. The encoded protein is CSVGGHLSTDTQYF.

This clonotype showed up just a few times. CDR3 amino acids: CASSFRPDLAGGHAIQYF. The DNA for the CDR3 is TGTGCCAGCAGCTTCCGTCCAGATTTAGCGGGGGGGCATGCGATTCAGTACTTC. J is TRBJ2-4 and V is TRBV7-6; 11 bases fit TRBD2. Germline V gene sequence: CDR1 SGHVS, CDR2 FNYEAQ. V was clipped by 3 bases and J by 10 bases; unmatched bases: 17. This CDR3 spans 18 amino acids.

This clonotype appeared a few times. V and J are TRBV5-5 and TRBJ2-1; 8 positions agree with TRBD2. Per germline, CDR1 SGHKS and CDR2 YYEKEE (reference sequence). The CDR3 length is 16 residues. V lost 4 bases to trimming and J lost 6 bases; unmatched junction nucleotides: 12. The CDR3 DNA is TGTGCCAGCAGCAACCTACGGGGGGGCCTACCCAATGAGCAGTTCTTC. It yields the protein CASSNLRGGLPNEQFF.

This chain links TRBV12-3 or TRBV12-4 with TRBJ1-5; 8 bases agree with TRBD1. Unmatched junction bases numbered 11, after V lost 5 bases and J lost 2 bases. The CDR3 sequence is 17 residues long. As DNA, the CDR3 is TGTGCCAGCAGTCCGGGACAGGAAGTTCGGGGCAATCAGCCCCAGCATTTT. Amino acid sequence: CASSPGQEVRGNQPQHF.